The 12 T cell receptor beta chains below all came from one sample that was sequenced in a study of T cell repertoires in cytomegalovirus infection. Each CDR3 protein is one row after TCRdb ran MiXCR on the reads. Of 550,000 to 850,000 distinct CDR3 sequences listed, roughly 36% are singletons. Their antigen targets remain unknown. Sequencing was performed on cultured PBMCs, taken from culture after CMV antigen stimulation. Source of these receptors: a human donor in good health (CMV status not recorded). Some clones in this sample may be carry-over from other donors' samples.

The table lists this clonotype with many counts. V is TRBV12-3 or TRBV12-4 and J is TRBJ2-1, with a tentative D call TRBD1 (6 bases). V lost 6 bases, J lost 9 bases, and 9 bases lay in between. CDR3 length equals 11 residues. CDR3 in DNA: TGTGCCAGCAGCTCAGGGGTTGAGCAGTTCTTC. Translated: CASSSGVEQFF.

The chain is built from TRBV11-1 and TRBJ1-2, with a weak D call TRBD1 (6 bases). The CDR3 loop spans 15 amino acids. Trimming took off 1 base at V and 5 bases at J, with 14 bases between the two ends. CDR1 and CDR2 (germline): SGHAT, FQDESV (reference sequence). CDR3 sequence reads: CASSLDGQPRYGYTF. The CDR3 DNA is TGTGCCAGCAGCTTAGACGGACAGCCTAGATATGGCTACACCTTC.

This clonotype came up a few times. The chain has TRBV7-9 and TRBJ1-4, with 9 bases lining up with TRBD1. The CDR3 has 18 residues. V gave up 6 bases and J gave up 0 bases; unmatched junction bases: 11. CDR1 and CDR2 from the germline V gene are SEHNR and FQNEAQ (reference sequence). The DNA for the CDR3 is TGTGCCAGCAGTACAGGGGGCGCAGGAATCGCAACTAATGAAAAACTGTTTTTT. This sequence encodes CASSTGGAGIATNEKLFF.

CDR3 residues: CASSRIGTDYTF. As DNA, the CDR3 is TGTGCCAGCAGCCGAATCGGGACAGACTACACCTTC. The chain has TRBV7-2 and TRBJ1-2; 7 nucleotides match TRBD1. From germline, CDR1 is SGHTA and CDR2 FQGNSA. V gave up 5 bases and J gave up 10 bases; unmatched junction bases: 7. This CDR3 contains 12 residues. The full variable domain, with the rest looked up from reference TRBV7-2 and TRBJ1-2, is GAGVSQSPSNKVTEKGKDVELRCDPISGHTALYWYRQSLGQGLEFLIYFQGNSAPDKSGLPSDRFSAERTGGSVSTLTIQRTQQEDSAVYLCASSRIGTDYTFGSGTRLTVV.

The chain couples TRBV11-1 to TRBJ2-1; 10 bases agree with TRBD2. Germline assignment: CDR1 SGHAT and CDR2 FQDESV (reference sequence). J gave up 9 bases and V 2 bases, and 7 bases lay outside the gene matches. This CDR3 is built from 15 residues. CDR3 sequence reads: CASSLSGGAFPEQFF. CDR3 sequence (DNA): TGTGCCAGCAGCTTAAGCGGGGGGGCCTTCCCTGAGCAGTTCTTC.

This clonotype was found many times. J is TRBJ1-4 and V is TRBV7-2; D gene ambiguous. Trimming stripped 2 bases from V and 5 bases from J, with 9 bases between. The CDR3 extends over 14 amino acids. Germline V gene sequence: CDR1 SGHTA, CDR2 FQGNSA. The CDR3 bases are TGTGCCAGCAGCTTAATGGGCCAAAATGAAAAACTGTTTTTT. This encodes CASSLMGQNEKLFF.

This clonotype came up many times. This chain connects TRBV6-2 or TRBV6-3 to TRBJ2-7, with 8 bases aligning to TRBD2. The germline V gene encodes CDR1 MNHEY and CDR2 SVGEGT. V lost 2 bases to trimming and J lost 3 bases; unmatched junction nucleotides: 6. CDR3 length: 15 residues. This CDR3 is CASSYGTSGNYEQYF. In DNA form, the CDR3 reads TGTGCCAGCAGTTACGGAACTAGCGGCAACTACGAGCAGTACTTC.

The chain couples TRBV4-1 to TRBJ2-1; 11 positions match TRBD2. CDR3 size: 16 residues. V shed 3 bases and J 4 bases; nucleotides not matched to a gene: 5. From germline, CDR1 is MGHRA and CDR2 YSYEKL. Here the CDR3 reads CASSQARTSGYNEQFF. In nucleotides, the CDR3 is TGCGCCAGCAGCCAGGCTCGGACTAGCGGGTACAATGAGCAGTTCTTC.

This clonotype appeared many times. The chain carries TRBV7-2 and TRBJ2-1; 8 bases map to TRBD2. The trim removed 1 base at V and 9 bases at J, leaving 11 bases unmatched. In germline, CDR1 is SGHTA, CDR2 FQGNSA. CDR3 length: 16 residues. The CDR3 loop reads CASSLVSGSFFVEQFF. The CDR3 nucleotides read TGTGCCAGCAGCTTAGTCAGCGGGAGCTTTTTTGTTGAGCAGTTCTTC.

The chain combines TRBV7-4 with TRBJ2-2; D might be TRBD2 (6 bases). The germline gives CDR1 SGHVT, CDR2 SQSDAQ. The CDR3 has 15 amino acids. V shed 5 bases and J shed 4 bases, with 14 bases lying between them. DNA for the CDR3: TGTGCCAGCAGCCGCCGGGAGCTTCTCACCGGGGAGCTGTTTTTT. This sequence encodes CASSRRELLTGELFF. Supplemented by reference TRBV7-4 and TRBJ2-2, the full variable domain reads GAGVSQSPRYKVAKRGRDVALRCDSISGHVTLYWYRQTLGQGSEVLTYSQSDAQRDKSGRPSGRFSAERPERSVSTLKIQRTEQGDSAVYLCASSRRELLTGELFFGEGSRLTVL.

Only a few counts were recorded for this clonotype. The rearrangement uses TRBV19 and TRBJ2-1; D is possibly TRBD1 or TRBD2 (5 bases each). This CDR3 has 13 amino acids. With 4 bases removed from V and 10 bases from J, the gap between germline ends came to 14 bases. Germline lookup yields CDR1 LNHDA and CDR2 SQIVND (reference sequence). In nucleotides, the CDR3 is TGTGCCAGTAGTAATTACGGGGCCTGGGAGCAGTTCTTC. Its protein product is CASSNYGAWEQFF.

This chain connects TRBV19 to TRBJ2-1; 9 bases are shared with TRBD1. This CDR3 has 16 amino acids. Per the germline V gene, CDR1 is LNHDA and CDR2 is SQIVND (reference sequence). Trimming at V came to 4 bases and at J to 9 bases, leaving 13 bases not matched to a gene. Written as DNA, the CDR3 is TGTGCCAGTAGTACCCTAGGGGACAGGGAGGTAGGTGAGCAGTTCTTC. Amino acid sequence: CASSTLGDREVGEQFF.